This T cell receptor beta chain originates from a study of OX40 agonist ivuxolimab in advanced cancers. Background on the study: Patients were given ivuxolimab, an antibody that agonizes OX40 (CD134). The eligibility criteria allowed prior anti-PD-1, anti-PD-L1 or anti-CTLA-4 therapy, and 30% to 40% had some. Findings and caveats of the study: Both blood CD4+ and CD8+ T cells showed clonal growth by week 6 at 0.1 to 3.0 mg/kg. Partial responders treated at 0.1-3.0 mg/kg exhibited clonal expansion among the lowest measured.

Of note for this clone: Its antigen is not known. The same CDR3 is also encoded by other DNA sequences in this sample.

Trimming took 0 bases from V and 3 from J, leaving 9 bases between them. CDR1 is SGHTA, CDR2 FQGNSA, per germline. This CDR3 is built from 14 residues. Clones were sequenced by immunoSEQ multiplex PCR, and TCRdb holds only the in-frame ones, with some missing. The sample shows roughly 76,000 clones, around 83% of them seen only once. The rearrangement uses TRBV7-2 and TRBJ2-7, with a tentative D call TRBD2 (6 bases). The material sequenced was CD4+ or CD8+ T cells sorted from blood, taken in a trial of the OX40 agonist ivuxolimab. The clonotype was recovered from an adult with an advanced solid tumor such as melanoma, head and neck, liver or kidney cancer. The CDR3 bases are TGTGCCAGCAGCTTAGCGGCGGGAAGCTACGAGCAGTACTTC. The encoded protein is CASSLAAGSYEQYF.